This T cell receptor (beta chain) was profiled in a study of cytomegalovirus exposure and HLA in healthy donors. PCR amplification relied on 60 Vbeta primers (plus 13 Jbeta primers). Method: immunoSEQ multiplex PCR; TCRdb's copy keeps in-frame clones and lacks some. The sample yields approximately 190,000 clones, approximately 84% seen once. Germline CDR1 is LGHNA and CDR2 is YSLEER. V was trimmed by 0 bases and J by 5 bases, leaving 7 bases between them. This CDR3 comprises 13 residues. This clone was counted a few times. The origin of this receptor is a man aged 50-59 years in good health and CMV-seronegative. The chain has TRBV4-3 and TRBJ1-1; D is ambiguous. Material for sequencing was PBMCs. CDR3 loop: CASSQEPRTEAFF. The DNA of the CDR3 is TGCGCCAGCAGCCAAGAACCCAGGACTGAAGCTTTCTTT.